This T cell receptor beta chain was found in a study of cytotoxic CD8 clonotypes in ibrutinib-treated CLL. Investigators sought sequencing depths of between 1 in 200,000 and 1 in 1 million T cells. TCRdb's copy holds only in-frame clones and misses some; the assay was immunoSEQ multiplex PCR. This table has around 140,000 clones, roughly 88% appearing once. Germline assignment: CDR1 MNHEY and CDR2 SVGAGI. V dropped 5 bases and J dropped 1 base, with 14 bases sitting between them. CDR3 length equals 15 residues. Sequencing used PBMCs, obtained after 24 months of ibrutinib treatment. The sequence derives from a human donor with chronic lymphocytic leukemia. The chain combines TRBV6-5 with TRBJ1-2; D is possibly TRBD1 (5 bases). The CDR3 coding sequence is TGTGCCAGCAGTACCGGGACGGAAGTTAACTATGGCTACACCTTC. It yields the protein CASSTGTEVNYGYTF.